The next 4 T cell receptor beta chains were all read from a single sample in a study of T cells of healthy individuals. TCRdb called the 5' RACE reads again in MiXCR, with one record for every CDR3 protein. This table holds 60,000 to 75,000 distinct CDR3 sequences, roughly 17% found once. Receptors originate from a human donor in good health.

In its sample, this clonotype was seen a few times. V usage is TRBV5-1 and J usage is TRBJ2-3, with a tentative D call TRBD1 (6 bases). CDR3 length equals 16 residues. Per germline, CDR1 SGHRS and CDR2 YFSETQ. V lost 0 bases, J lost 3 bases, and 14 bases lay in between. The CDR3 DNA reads TGCGCCAGCAGCTTGGCACGGGACACTCGAACAGATACGCAGTATTTT. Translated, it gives CASSLARDTRTDTQYF. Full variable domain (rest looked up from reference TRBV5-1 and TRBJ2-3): KAGVTQTPRYLIKTRGQQVTLSCSPISGHRSVSWYQQTPGQGLQFLFEYFSETQRNKGNFPGRFSGRQFSNSRSEMNVSTLELGDSALYLCASSLARDTRTDTQYFGPGTRLTVL.

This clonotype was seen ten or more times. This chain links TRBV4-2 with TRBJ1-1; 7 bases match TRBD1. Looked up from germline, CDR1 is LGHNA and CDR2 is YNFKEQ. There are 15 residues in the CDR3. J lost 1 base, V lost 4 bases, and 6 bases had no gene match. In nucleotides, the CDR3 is TGTGCCAGCAGCCCACGACAGGGAACGAACACTGAAGCTTTCTTT. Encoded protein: CASSPRQGTNTEAFF.

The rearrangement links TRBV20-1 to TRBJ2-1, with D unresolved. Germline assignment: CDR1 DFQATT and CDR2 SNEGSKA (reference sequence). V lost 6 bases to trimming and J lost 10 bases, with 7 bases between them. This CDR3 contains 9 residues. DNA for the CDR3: TGCAGTGCCCTGGGGGAGCAGTTCTTC. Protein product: CSALGEQFF.

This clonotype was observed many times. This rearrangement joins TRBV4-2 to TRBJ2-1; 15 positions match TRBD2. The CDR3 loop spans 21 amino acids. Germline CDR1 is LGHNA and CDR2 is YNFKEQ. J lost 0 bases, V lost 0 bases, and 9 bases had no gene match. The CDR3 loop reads CASSQDGEGLAGGSSYNEQFF. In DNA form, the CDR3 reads TGTGCCAGCAGCCAAGACGGGGAGGGACTAGCGGGGGGAAGCTCCTACAATGAGCAGTTCTTC.